Sequencing of this TCR beta chain was carried out in a study of memory CD4+ T cells and cytomegalovirus serostatus. Here immunoSEQ multiplex PCR was the method, and the copy in TCRdb shows in-frame clones only, minus some. The data contain tens of thousands of clones, roughly 80% of them singletons. The sort gate was single viable CD3+CD4+CD8-CD45RO+ cells for memory CD4+ T cells. CMV serostatus came from serum IgG against pp150, pp28, p38, p52. Concerning this clone: Its antigen remains unidentified.

Per germline, CDR1 LNHNV and CDR2 YYDKDF (reference sequence). Deletions cut 1 base from V and 2 bases from J, with 14 bases between. This CDR3 contains 16 residues. General study points: Suggested: most of the CMV-linked TCR signature lies in CD4+ memory cells.

Sequenced: memory CD4+ T cells from blood. The chain employs TRBV15 and TRBJ2-5, with D maybe TRBD1 (6 bases). The receptor's source is an adult in good health and CMV-seronegative. DNA for the CDR3: TGTGCCACCAGCAGAGCACAGGGCCCACGGCAAGAGACCCAGTACTTC. Protein: CATSRAQGPRQETQYF.